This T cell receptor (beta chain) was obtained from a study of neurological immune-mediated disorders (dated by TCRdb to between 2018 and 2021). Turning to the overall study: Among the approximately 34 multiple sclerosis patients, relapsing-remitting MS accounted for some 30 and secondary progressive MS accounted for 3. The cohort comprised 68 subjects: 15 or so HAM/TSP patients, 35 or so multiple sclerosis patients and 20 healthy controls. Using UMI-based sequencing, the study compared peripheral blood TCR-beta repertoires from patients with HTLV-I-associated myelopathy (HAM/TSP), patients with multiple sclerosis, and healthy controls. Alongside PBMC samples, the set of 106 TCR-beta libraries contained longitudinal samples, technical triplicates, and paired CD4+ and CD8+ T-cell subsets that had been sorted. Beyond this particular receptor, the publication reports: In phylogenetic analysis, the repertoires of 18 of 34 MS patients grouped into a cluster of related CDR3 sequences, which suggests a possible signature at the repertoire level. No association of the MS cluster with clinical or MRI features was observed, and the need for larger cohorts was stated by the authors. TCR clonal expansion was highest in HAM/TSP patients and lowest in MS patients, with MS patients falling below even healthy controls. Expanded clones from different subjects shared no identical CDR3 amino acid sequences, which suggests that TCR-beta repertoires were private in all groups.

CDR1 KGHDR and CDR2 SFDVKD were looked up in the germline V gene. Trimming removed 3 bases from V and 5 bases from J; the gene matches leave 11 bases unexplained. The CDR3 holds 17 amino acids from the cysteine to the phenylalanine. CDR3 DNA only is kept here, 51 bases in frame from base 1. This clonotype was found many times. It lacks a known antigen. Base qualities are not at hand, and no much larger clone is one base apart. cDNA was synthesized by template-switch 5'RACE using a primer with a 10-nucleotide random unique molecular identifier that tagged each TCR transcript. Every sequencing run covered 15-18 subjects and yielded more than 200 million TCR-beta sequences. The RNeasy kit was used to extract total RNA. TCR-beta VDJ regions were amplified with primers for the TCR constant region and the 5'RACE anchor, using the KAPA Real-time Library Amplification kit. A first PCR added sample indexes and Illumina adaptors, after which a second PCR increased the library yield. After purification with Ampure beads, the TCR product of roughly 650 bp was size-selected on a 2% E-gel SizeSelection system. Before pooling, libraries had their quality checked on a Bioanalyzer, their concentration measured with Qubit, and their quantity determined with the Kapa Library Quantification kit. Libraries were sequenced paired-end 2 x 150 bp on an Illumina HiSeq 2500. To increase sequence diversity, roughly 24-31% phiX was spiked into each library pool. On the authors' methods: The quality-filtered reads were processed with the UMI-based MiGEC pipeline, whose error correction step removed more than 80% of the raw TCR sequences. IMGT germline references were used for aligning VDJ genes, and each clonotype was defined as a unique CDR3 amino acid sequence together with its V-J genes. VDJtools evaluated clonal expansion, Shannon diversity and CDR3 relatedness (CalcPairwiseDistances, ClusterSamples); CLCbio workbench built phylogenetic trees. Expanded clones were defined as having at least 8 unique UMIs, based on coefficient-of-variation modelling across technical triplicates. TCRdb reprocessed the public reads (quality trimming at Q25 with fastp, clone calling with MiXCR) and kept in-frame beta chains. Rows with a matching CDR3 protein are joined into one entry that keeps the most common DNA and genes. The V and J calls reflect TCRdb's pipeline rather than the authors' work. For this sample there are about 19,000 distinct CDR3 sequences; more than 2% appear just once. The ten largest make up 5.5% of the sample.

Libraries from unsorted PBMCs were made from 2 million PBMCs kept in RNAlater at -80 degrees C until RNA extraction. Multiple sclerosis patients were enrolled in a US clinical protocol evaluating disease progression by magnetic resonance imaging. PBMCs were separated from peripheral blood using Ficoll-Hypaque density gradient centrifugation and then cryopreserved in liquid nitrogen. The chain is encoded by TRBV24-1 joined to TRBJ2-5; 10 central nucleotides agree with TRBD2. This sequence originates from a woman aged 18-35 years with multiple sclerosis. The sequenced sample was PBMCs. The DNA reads TGTGCCACCAGTGATGCCCGACTAGCGGGTATTGGGGAGACCCAGTACTTC. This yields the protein CATSDARLAGIGETQYF.